One and the same sample provided the 23 T cell receptor beta chains below, sequenced in a study of immune evolution from preneoplasia to lung adenocarcinoma. The assay was immunoSEQ multiplex PCR, and TCRdb's table has in-frame clones only and misses some. This table holds about 11,000 clones, roughly three quarters found once. Sequenced input: FFPE normal lung tissue adjacent to the tumor. All receptors derive from a person between 55 and 69 years old with lung adenocarcinoma. Some clones in this sample may be carry-over from other donors' samples.

The rearrangement links TRBV4-1 to TRBJ2-7; 7 bases align to TRBD2. The germline gives CDR1 MGHRA, CDR2 YSYEKL. V trimming: 0 bases; J trimming: 7 bases; junction bases outside the gene matches: 9. This CDR3 is 15 amino acids long. The CDR3 sequence is CASSQEAGFGREQYF. The CDR3 nucleotides are TGCGCCAGCAGCCAAGAAGCGGGATTTGGACGGGAGCAGTACTTC.

The chain joins TRBV29-1 to TRBJ2-7; 9 bases are shared with TRBD2. CDR1 SQVTM and CDR2 ANQGSEA come from the germline V gene. The CDR3 has 12 amino acids. V was clipped by 8 bases and J by 7 bases; unmatched bases: 9. CDR3: CSIDVAGEEQYF. The CDR3 DNA sequence: TGCAGCATCGATGTAGCGGGAGAAGAGCAGTACTTC.

The chain joins TRBV9 to TRBJ2-5, with TRBD1 matching 8 bases. CDR3 size: 16 residues. V dropped 3 bases and J dropped 3; count of bases not matched to a gene: 10. Per germline, CDR1 SGDLS and CDR2 YYNGEE. The CDR3 region is CASSARQGLFEETQYF. The CDR3 nucleotides are TGTGCCAGCAGCGCCCGACAGGGGTTGTTCGAAGAGACCCAGTACTTC.

The genes are TRBV6-6 and TRBJ2-3; TRBD2 matches 13 bases. The germline gives CDR1 MNHNY, CDR2 SVGAGI (reference sequence). This CDR3 is built from 13 residues. The V segment lost 9 bases and the J segment 10 bases; nucleotides outside the gene matches: 7. Written as DNA, the CDR3 is TGTGCCAGTTGGACTAGCGGGAGATCTGCGCAGTATTTT. It is translated as CASWTSGRSAQYF.

The chain employs TRBV6-6 and TRBJ1-3; no definite D call. Per germline, CDR1 MNHNY and CDR2 SVGAGI (reference sequence). Between the trimmed V and J ends, which lost 3 bases and 0 bases, there was a span of 6 bases. The CDR3 runs to 14 residues. The DNA of the CDR3 is TGTGCCAGCAGTTATACAGCCTCTGGAAACACCATATATTTT. Amino acid sequence: CASSYTASGNTIYF.

The chain has TRBV6-1 and TRBJ2-1; TRBD2 matches at 7 bases. The CDR3 runs 13 residues. Germline CDR1 and CDR2: MNHNS and SASEGT. J lost 12 bases, V lost 5 bases, and 10 bases had no gene match. The CDR3 sequence is CASSWGRAEAQFF. The CDR3 DNA reads TGTGCCAGCAGTTGGGGGAGGGCCGAAGCGCAGTTCTTC.

CDR3 nucleotide sequence: TGCGCCAGCAGCCTAGGGGCCAGCTCCTACGAGCAGTACTTC. Protein sequence: CASSLGASSYEQYF. This chain connects TRBV4-1 to TRBJ2-7; TRBD1 is a possible D gene (5 bases). Trimming cost V 4 bases and J 0 bases, with 10 bases left between them. The CDR3 extends over 14 amino acids. Germline lookup yields CDR1 MGHRA and CDR2 YSYEKL.

This chain connects TRBV27 to TRBJ2-5; TRBD1 or TRBD2 may be the D gene (5 bases each). This CDR3 is 16 amino acids long. Germline V gene lookup returns CDR1 MNHEY and CDR2 SMNVEV (reference sequence). V lost 2 bases and J 8 bases, leaving 21 bases between the germline ends. The CDR3: CASSLRVSGLGETQYF. CDR3 nucleotides: TGTGCCAGCAGTTTACGGGTTTCGGGCTTGGGGGAAACCCAGTACTTC.

This clone was seen once. The chain uses TRBV30 and TRBJ2-2; possible D gene TRBD2, 5 bases. V lost 4 bases and J lost 3, with 9 bases in between. From germline, CDR1 is GTSNPN and CDR2 SVGIG (reference sequence). The CDR3 totals 13 residues. CDR3 region: CAWTKLDTGELFF. The CDR3 DNA sequence: TGTGCCTGGACGAAACTAGACACCGGGGAGCTGTTTTTT.

In this sample, this clone turned up once. This sequence joins TRBV18 and TRBJ1-2; TRBD1 aligns across 9 bases. The J segment lost 0 bases and the V segment lost 1 base, leaving 9 bases of the junction unmatched. The CDR3 loop spans 18 amino acids. CDR1 is KGHSH, CDR2 LQKENI, per germline. CDR3: CASSPQGTGRLPNYGYTF. DNA for the CDR3: TGTGCCAGCTCACCACAGGGGACAGGGCGACTACCTAACTATGGCTACACCTTC. The full variable domain, completed using reference TRBV18 and TRBJ1-2, is NAGVMQNPRHLVRRRGQEARLRCSPMKGHSHVYWYRQLPEEGLKFMVYLQKENIIDESGMPKERFSAEFPKEGPSILRIQQVVRGDSAAYFCASSPQGTGRLPNYGYTFGSGTRLTVV.

This clone was picked up a small number of times. The DNA for the CDR3 is TGTGCCAGCAGCCGGGGGAGCGGCTACACCTTC. Amino acids: CASSRGSGYTF. This chain uses TRBV11-2 with TRBJ1-2; D might be TRBD1 (5 bases). Looked up from germline, CDR1 is SGHAT and CDR2 is FQNNGV. The V end lost 5 bases, the J end lost 8 bases, and 9 bases lay between the germline ends. This CDR3 has 11 amino acids.

The chain links TRBV30 to TRBJ1-5; D gene unclear. The length of the CDR3 is 14 residues. V was shortened by 2 bases and J by 0 bases, with 8 bases between the two germline ends. CDR1 and CDR2 from the germline V gene are GTSNPN and SVGIG (reference sequence). The DNA of the CDR3 is TGTGCCTGGAGTAGGACGGCTAGCAATCAGCCCCAGCATTTT. Its translation: CAWSRTASNQPQHF. Based on the CDR3 plus reference TRBV30 and TRBJ1-5, the full variable domain is SQTIHQWPATLVQPVGSPLSLECTVEGTSNPNLYWYRQAAGRGLQLLFYSVGIGQISSEVPQNLSASRPQDRQFILSSKKLLLSDSGFYLCAWSRTASNQPQHFGDGTRLSIL.

V usage is TRBV19 and J usage is TRBJ2-1, with 7 bases lining up with TRBD1. The CDR3 contains 15 residues. Germline assignment: CDR1 LNHDA and CDR2 SQIVND (reference sequence). V gave up 7 bases and J gave up 5 bases; unmatched junction bases: 11. The CDR3 sequence is CASTRLPQGDNEQFF. The CDR3 DNA reads TGTGCCAGTACCCGACTCCCTCAGGGGGACAATGAGCAGTTCTTC.

This clone was counted a single time. The chain joins TRBV11-2 to TRBJ2-5; TRBD1 aligns across 10 bases. This CDR3 region has 15 residues. The J segment lost 3 bases and the V segment lost 0 bases, leaving 1 base of the junction unmatched. Germline CDR1 reads SGHAT; CDR2 reads FQNNGV. In DNA form, the CDR3 reads TGTGCCAGCAGCTTAGAGGGGACAGGGGAAGAGACCCAGTACTTC. Residues: CASSLEGTGEETQYF.

The chain combines TRBV5-1 with TRBJ2-2; D may be TRBD2 (6 bases). The CDR3 loop spans 14 amino acids. Trimming removed 4 bases at V and 6 bases at J, with 13 bases between. Germline CDR1 SGHRS, CDR2 YFSETQ. This chain's CDR3 is CASSTSSVPGELFF. The DNA of the CDR3 is TGCGCCAGCAGCACCTCTAGCGTTCCCGGGGAGCTGTTTTTT. Drawing the rest from reference TRBV5-1 and TRBJ2-2, the complete variable domain is KAGVTQTPRYLIKTRGQQVTLSCSPISGHRSVSWYQQTPGQGLQFLFEYFSETQRNKGNFPGRFSGRQFSNSRSEMNVSTLELGDSALYLCASSTSSVPGELFFGEGSRLTVL.

The chain carries TRBV5-1 and TRBJ2-2, with 7 bases lining up with TRBD2. Germline assignment: CDR1 SGHRS and CDR2 YFSETQ. V shed 0 bases, J shed 0 bases, and the junction held 2 bases outside the gene matches. This CDR3 has 16 amino acids. The DNA of the CDR3 is TGCGCCAGCAGCTTGGCTAGCGGAACGAACACCGGGGAGCTGTTTTTT. Translated: CASSLASGTNTGELFF.

J is TRBJ2-3 and V is TRBV29-1, with 8 positions matching TRBD2. This CDR3 spans 14 amino acids. With 5 bases clipped from V and 1 base from J, the junction kept 5 bases outside the gene matches. CDR1 is SQVTM and CDR2 is ANQGSEA in the germline V gene. The chain's CDR3 is CSVPKAGGTDTQYF. Written as DNA, the CDR3 is TGCAGCGTTCCCAAAGCGGGAGGCACAGATACGCAGTATTTT.

V usage is TRBV5-1 and J usage is TRBJ2-1; D unresolved. With 4 bases removed from V and 7 bases from J, the gap between germline ends came to 15 bases. The CDR3 spans 14 residues. Germline-derived CDR1 and CDR2 are SGHRS and YFSETQ. The CDR3 reads CASSAVQIANEQFF. CDR3 coding DNA: TGCGCCAGCAGCGCAGTCCAGATTGCAAATGAGCAGTTCTTC.

This sequence joins TRBV27 and TRBJ1-5, with D unresolved. The CDR3 totals 14 residues. V shed 4 bases and J shed 4 bases, with 11 bases lying between them. Per the germline V gene, CDR1 is MNHEY and CDR2 is SMNVEV (reference sequence). CDR3 loop: CASSSLGGNQPQHF. In DNA form, the CDR3 reads TGTGCCAGCAGTTCCCTGGGCGGAAATCAGCCCCAGCATTTT.

V usage is TRBV29-1 and J usage is TRBJ2-7; 10 bases are shared with TRBD2. V dropped 5 bases and J dropped 3; count of bases not matched to a gene: 4. This CDR3 spans 13 amino acids. Germline assignment: CDR1 SQVTM and CDR2 ANQGSEA. The CDR3 region has the DNA TGCAGCGTTAGCGGGAGGGACCACTACGAGCAGTACTTC. It specifies CSVSGRDHYEQYF.

The chain recombines TRBV15 with TRBJ2-3; D is unclear. Germline CDR1 reads LNHNV; CDR2 reads YYDKDF (reference sequence). Trimming left V 0 bases short and J 3 bases short, with 10 bases between. This CDR3 spans 15 amino acids. CDR3 protein: CATSRDQPETDTQYF. The DNA for the CDR3 is TGTGCCACCAGCAGAGATCAGCCCGAAACAGATACGCAGTATTTT. The full variable domain, completed using reference TRBV15 and TRBJ2-3, is DAMVIQNPRYQVTQFGKPVTLSCSQTLNHNVMYWYQQKSSQAPKLLFHYYDKDFNNEADTPDNFQSRRPNTSFCFLDIRSPGLGDTAMYLCATSRDQPETDTQYFGPGTRLTVL.

The chain uses TRBV28 and TRBJ1-5; possibly TRBD1 for D (6 bases). V was clipped by 3 bases and J by 3 bases, with 9 bases between them. The CDR3 loop spans 14 amino acids. Per the germline V gene, CDR1 is MDHEN and CDR2 is SYDVKM. Here the CDR3 reads CASSFWDNNQPQHF. The CDR3 nucleotides read TGTGCCAGCAGTTTTTGGGACAACAATCAGCCCCAGCATTTT.

This chain uses TRBV4-2 with TRBJ2-7, with D perhaps TRBD2 (6 bases). V lost 1 base and J lost 3, with 16 bases in between. Germline loops: CDR1 LGHNA, CDR2 YNFKEQ. The CDR3 length is 16 residues. The CDR3 region is CASSQGKTGSYYEQYF. For the CDR3, the DNA is TGTGCCAGCAGCCAAGGTAAAACCGGGAGTTACTACGAGCAGTACTTC.